The 26 T cell receptor beta chains below come from one sample, sequenced in a study of cytotoxic CD8 clonotypes in ibrutinib-treated CLL. Repertoires were generated with immunoSEQ multiplex PCR, while TCRdb's copy carries only in-frame clones and drops some. This table has 160,000 or so clones, more than 65% appearing once. The sample was PBMCs, taken after 12 months of ibrutinib treatment. The receptor source for this set is a human donor with chronic lymphocytic leukemia.

The chain carries TRBV5-1 and TRBJ1-5; the match to TRBD1 covers 8 bases. Germline-derived CDR1 and CDR2 are SGHRS and YFSETQ. This CDR3 contains 17 residues. The V segment lost 4 bases and the J segment 0 bases; nucleotides outside the gene matches: 9. The CDR3: CASSPGTGRNSNQPQHF. The CDR3 DNA reads as TGCGCCAGCAGCCCCGGGACAGGTCGTAATAGCAATCAGCCCCAGCATTTT.

In its sample, this clone was seen many times. One junction end does not reproduce the germline sequence, and a read error may be involved. This chain joins TRBV2 and TRBJ2-7; TRBD1 might be the D (6 bases). This CDR3 contains 13 residues. Germline assignment: CDR1 SNHLY and CDR2 FYNNEI. In DNA, the CDR3 is TGTGCCAGTAGTGGGGACATCAACTACGAGCAGTACTTC. Residues: CASSGDINYEQYF.

The chain has TRBV5-5 and TRBJ2-3; no definite D call. The CDR3 has 19 residues. In germline, CDR1 is SGHKS, CDR2 YYEKEE (reference sequence). The V gene lost 1 base and the J gene lost 0 bases, with 21 bases spanning the gap. The CDR3 DNA reads as TGTGCCAGCAGCTTGCACCGTATTAACAGCCTTACTAGCACAGATACGCAGTATTTT. Residues: CASSLHRINSLTSTDTQYF.

This clone was detected only a few times. The CDR3 sequence is CASSRISSYEQYF. The CDR3 nucleotides read TGTGCCAGCAGTCGGATTAGCTCCTACGAGCAGTACTTC. This chain uses TRBV7-2 with TRBJ2-7; D is undetermined. Germline V CDR1 and CDR2: SGHTA, FQGNSA. This CDR3 is built from 13 residues. Trimming took 6 bases from V and 0 from J, leaving 9 bases between them.

The genes are TRBV30 and TRBJ1-1, with TRBD1 as a possible D gene (5 bases). The CDR3 is 13 residues long. V was shortened by 3 bases and J by 0 bases, with 8 bases between the two germline ends. The V gene's germline CDR1 is GTSNPN and CDR2 SVGIG (reference sequence). The CDR3, as DNA: TGTGCCTGGAGAAGGACATTGAACACTGAAGCTTTCTTT. This translates into CAWRRTLNTEAFF.

J is TRBJ2-3 and V is TRBV9; 7 bases map to TRBD2. Germline V CDR1 and CDR2: SGDLS, YYNGEE. The CDR3 runs to 16 residues. V lost 3 bases to trimming and J lost 6 bases; unmatched junction nucleotides: 13. CDR3 nucleotide sequence: TGTGCCAGCAGCGGAAGATCCAGCGGGGTCGCTGATACGCAGTATTTT. Translated, it gives CASSGRSSGVADTQYF.

The chain employs TRBV7-2 and TRBJ2-3, with D hard to call. Trimming removed 4 bases at V and 6 bases at J, with 11 bases between. Germline CDR1 reads SGHTA; CDR2 reads FQGNSA. The CDR3 totals 13 residues. CDR3 coding DNA: TGTGCCAGCAGCTCACGTAGCTCGGATACGCAGTATTTT. Residues: CASSSRSSDTQYF.

The rearrangement joins TRBV11-1 to TRBJ2-1; D not resolved. Germline V gives CDR1 SGHAT, CDR2 FQDESV (reference sequence). The CDR3 contains 15 residues. V was clipped by 1 base and J by 3 bases, with 10 bases between them. CDR3 amino acids: CASSLGYEHYNEQFF. CDR3 DNA sequence: TGTGCCAGCAGCTTAGGTTATGAGCACTACAATGAGCAGTTCTTC. The variable domain in full, with the rest retrieved from reference TRBV11-1 and TRBJ2-1, is EAEVAQSPRYKITEKSQAVAFWCDPISGHATLYWYRQILGQGPELLVQFQDESVVDDSQLPKDRFSAERLKGVDSTLKIQPAELGDSAMYLCASSLGYEHYNEQFFGPGTRLTVL.

The gene calls are TRBV5-6 and TRBJ2-5, with TRBD1 as a possible D gene (6 bases). There are 10 residues in the CDR3. Germline V gene sequence: CDR1 SGHDT, CDR2 YYEEEE. V was pared by 10 bases and J by 5 bases, with 9 bases between. The CDR3 nucleotides read TGTGCCCCCAGGGGCGAGACCCAGTACTTC. Amino acid sequence: CAPRGETQYF.

This rearrangement joins TRBV5-8 to TRBJ1-4; TRBD1 matches at 7 bases. Germline loops: CDR1 SGHTS, CDR2 YDEGEE. The CDR3 contains 16 residues. J was trimmed by 4 bases and V by 3 bases; bases with no gene match: 9. CDR3 nucleotide sequence: TGTGCCAGCAGCTCGGCGGGTGACAGGGTTAATGAAAAACTGTTTTTT. Translated: CASSSAGDRVNEKLFF.

This clone showed up just a few times. The J gene is TRBJ1-2, the V gene TRBV7-2; D is unclear. The CDR3 covers 15 residues. CDR1 SGHTA and CDR2 FQGNSA come from the germline V gene. Deletions cut 3 bases from V and 3 bases from J, with 14 bases between. The CDR3 here is CASSLNSGPYYGYTF. CDR3 DNA: TGTGCCAGCAGCTTGAACTCCGGGCCATACTATGGCTACACCTTC.

The chain recombines TRBV11-2 with TRBJ2-3; no clear D. The CDR3 contains 15 residues. Germline V gene data show CDR1 as SGHAT and CDR2 as FQNNGV. Trimming left V 5 bases short and J 4 bases short, with 16 bases between. The CDR3 loop reads CASSLNLHRADTQYF. The CDR3 region has the DNA TGTGCCAGCAGCCTAAACCTACACCGGGCAGATACGCAGTATTTT.

The V gene is TRBV27, the J gene TRBJ2-7; D is undetermined. Germline assignment: CDR1 MNHEY and CDR2 SMNVEV (reference sequence). The ends were cut back, 8 bases at V and 3 bases at J, with 14 bases in the middle. The CDR3 contains 13 residues. In nucleotides, the CDR3 is TGTGCCAGCCGGCCTGCGACCGGCTACGAGCAGTACTTC. This sequence encodes CASRPATGYEQYF.

The chain is built from TRBV6-5 and TRBJ1-5, with 11 bases fitting TRBD1. The germline gives CDR1 MNHEY, CDR2 SVGAGI. V lost 6 bases to trimming and J lost 0 bases; unmatched junction nucleotides: 1. This CDR3 comprises 15 residues. The CDR3 sequence is CASRGQGGSNQPQHF. The CDR3, as DNA: TGTGCCAGCAGGGGACAGGGGGGTAGCAATCAGCCCCAGCATTTT.

This clone came up a few times. This chain uses TRBV7-2 with TRBJ2-5; D possibly uses TRBD1 or TRBD2 (5 bases each). The CDR3 covers 13 residues. Germline V gene sequence: CDR1 SGHTA, CDR2 FQGNSA. Trimming removed 6 bases from V and 5 bases from J, with 13 bases in between. CDR3 DNA sequence: TGTGCCAGCAGGCTGGGGGTGGAGGAGACCCAGTACTTC. As protein: CASRLGVEETQYF.

The chain uses TRBV27 and TRBJ1-1; D is possibly TRBD1 (5 bases). The CDR3 is 13 residues long. Germline values: CDR1 MNHEY, CDR2 SMNVEV (reference sequence). V lost 9 bases and J 1 base, leaving 12 bases between the germline ends. The DNA of the CDR3 is TGTGCCAGTTTGGGGCAGGGGAACACTGAAGCTTTCTTT. It yields the protein CASLGQGNTEAFF.

In the case of this clone: It is unclear where the CDR3 begins or ends on the DNA, so no DNA is shown, and the CDR3 is as TCRdb lists it. This chain uses TRBV30 with TRBJ2-2; TRBD2 was called by the table and not checked on the DNA. The germline V gene has CDR1 GTSNPN and CDR2 SVGIG (reference sequence). The CDR3 spans 17 residues, counting both ends. CDR3 in amino acids: CAWTFGSGGRLTGELFF.

The count of this clone is one. This chain links TRBV29-1 with TRBJ1-1; D is ambiguous. The CDR3 totals 15 residues. Germline CDR1 is SQVTM and CDR2 is ANQGSEA. V gave up 2 bases and J gave up 7 bases, with 20 bases separating them. CDR3 DNA sequence: TGCAGCGTTGAACTTTCCGGCAGGTCGGTCGATGAAGCTTTCTTT. Amino acids: CSVELSGRSVDEAFF.

Details on this clone: One end of the junction fails to match germline, which may point to a read error. The chain uses TRBV7-2 and TRBJ1-3; D is possibly TRBD1 (6 bases). CDR3 length equals 13 residues. Germline-derived CDR1 and CDR2 are SGHTA and FQGNSA. The DNA of the CDR3 is TGTGCCAGCAGCTTAGATGCTACGGGGGCAATACATTTT. Protein: CASSLDATGAIHF.

The rearrangement uses TRBV4-2 and TRBJ2-2; D is possibly TRBD1 or TRBD2 (5 bases each). Germline V lookup: CDR1 LGHNA, CDR2 YNFKEQ. The CDR3 spans 14 residues. V lost 2 bases to trimming and J lost 4 bases, with 8 bases between them. DNA for the CDR3: TGTGCCAGCAGCCAATGGGGGAGCACCGGGGAGCTGTTTTTT. This sequence encodes CASSQWGSTGELFF.

V usage is TRBV7-2 and J usage is TRBJ2-4, with D hard to call. The CDR3 consists of 16 residues. Germline CDR1 SGHTA, CDR2 FQGNSA. V was clipped by 1 base and J by 0 bases, with 10 bases between them. This CDR3 reads CASSLGQRLAKNIQYF. The CDR3 nucleotides are TGTGCCAGCAGCTTAGGCCAGCGATTAGCCAAAAACATTCAGTACTTC.

The J gene is TRBJ2-7, the V gene TRBV27, with 7 bases identical to TRBD1. CDR1 and CDR2 from the germline V gene are MNHEY and SMNVEV (reference sequence). This CDR3 is 15 amino acids long. V gave up 6 bases and J gave up 3 bases; unmatched junction bases: 11. CDR3 loop: CASRLRGGLGYEQYF. The CDR3 DNA reads TGTGCCAGCAGACTAAGAGGGGGCTTAGGCTACGAGCAGTACTTC.

The gene calls are TRBV11-2 and TRBJ2-7; D uncertain. Germline lookup yields CDR1 SGHAT and CDR2 FQNNGV. This CDR3 spans 15 amino acids. V was pared by 4 bases and J by 3 bases, with 16 bases between. The CDR3 spells CASSSIVGRSYEQYF. The CDR3 nucleotides read TGTGCCAGCAGCTCCATAGTGGGCAGAAGCTACGAGCAGTACTTC.

This chain connects TRBV28 to TRBJ1-2; D perhaps matches TRBD1 (6 bases). V was shortened by 3 bases and J by 4 bases, with 12 bases between the two germline ends. Germline CDR1 MDHEN, CDR2 SYDVKM. This CDR3 comprises 14 residues. CDR3 bases: TGTGCCAGCAGTTTTCGCGGGGGCTCCTATGGCTACACCTTC. It yields the protein CASSFRGGSYGYTF.

This clone was counted once. The chain joins TRBV28 to TRBJ1-2; the D gene is possibly TRBD1 (5 bases). The CDR3 has 14 amino acids. Germline CDR1 is MDHEN and CDR2 is SYDVKM. V was clipped by 6 bases and J by 8 bases, with 19 bases between them. The CDR3 bases are TGTGCCAGCAGCCCGGGGGGGACGCCGGGGGGCTACACCTTC. Amino acid sequence: CASSPGGTPGGYTF.

This clone appeared a few times. V gene TRBV18 combines with J gene TRBJ2-3; no reliable D call. Germline V lookup: CDR1 KGHSH, CDR2 LQKENI. V gave up 4 bases and J gave up 2 bases, with 10 bases separating them. The CDR3 covers 14 residues. Here the CDR3 DNA reads TGTGCCAGCTCACTTTTGGCGCCCACAGATACGCAGTATTTT. It specifies CASSLLAPTDTQYF.